The sample holds many counts of the clone carrying this TCR beta chain. Its specificity is unknown. Using unique molecular identifiers, the investigators prepared the TCRbeta library. TCRdb called the PCR reads again in MiXCR, with one record for every CDR3 protein. The sample consists of about 100,000 distinct CDR3 sequences, about 6% of them appearing once. This entry is derived from a study of T-cell reconstitution after alpha-beta-depleted transplantation in children. Study results and caveats: Reportedly, alpha-beta T cells present about two months post-transplant originated from several hundred expanded clones of graft origin.

The CDR3 has 14 amino acids. Germline V gene data show CDR1 as SNHLY and CDR2 as FYNNEI. The V gene end was trimmed by 6 bases and the J gene end by 3 bases; junction bases not matched to a gene: 3. The chain recombines TRBV2 with TRBJ2-1, with TRBD1 matching over 9 bases. This material consisted of PBMCs, mostly from graft donor cells, taken 60 days after TCRalphabeta/CD19-depleted stem cell transplant. The origin of this receptor is a female patient aged 2-9 years who had a stem cell transplant for Fanconi anemia, so the T cells may come from the graft donor. CDR3 bases: TGTGCCAGCAGACGGACAGGGGACTACAATGAGCAGTTCTTC. This translates into CASRRTGDYNEQFF.